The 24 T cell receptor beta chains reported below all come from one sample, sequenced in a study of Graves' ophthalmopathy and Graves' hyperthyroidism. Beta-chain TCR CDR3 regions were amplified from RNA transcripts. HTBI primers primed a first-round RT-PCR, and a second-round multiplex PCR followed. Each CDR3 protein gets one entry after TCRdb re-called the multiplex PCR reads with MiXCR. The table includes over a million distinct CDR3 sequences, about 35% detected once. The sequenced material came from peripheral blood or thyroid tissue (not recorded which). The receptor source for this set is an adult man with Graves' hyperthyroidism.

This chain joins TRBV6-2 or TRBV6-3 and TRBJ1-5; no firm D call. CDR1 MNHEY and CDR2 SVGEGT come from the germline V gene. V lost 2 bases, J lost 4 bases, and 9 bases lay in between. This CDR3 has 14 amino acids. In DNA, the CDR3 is TGTGCCAGCAGTTACGGAAGGGAAAATCAGCCCCAGCATTTT. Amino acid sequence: CASSYGRENQPQHF.

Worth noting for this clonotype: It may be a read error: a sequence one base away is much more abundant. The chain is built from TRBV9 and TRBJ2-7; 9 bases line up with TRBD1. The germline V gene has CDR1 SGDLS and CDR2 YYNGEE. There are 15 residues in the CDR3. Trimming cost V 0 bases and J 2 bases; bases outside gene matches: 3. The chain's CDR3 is CASSVETGGAYEQYF. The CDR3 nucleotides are TGTGCCAGCAGCGTAGAGACAGGGGGGGCCTACGAGCAGTACTTC.

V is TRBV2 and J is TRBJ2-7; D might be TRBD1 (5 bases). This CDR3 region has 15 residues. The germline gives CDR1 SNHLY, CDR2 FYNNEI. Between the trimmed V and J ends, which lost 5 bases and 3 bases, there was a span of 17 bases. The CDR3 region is CASSWSGATNYEQYF. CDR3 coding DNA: TGTGCCAGCAGTTGGTCTGGGGCTACCAACTACGAGCAGTACTTC.

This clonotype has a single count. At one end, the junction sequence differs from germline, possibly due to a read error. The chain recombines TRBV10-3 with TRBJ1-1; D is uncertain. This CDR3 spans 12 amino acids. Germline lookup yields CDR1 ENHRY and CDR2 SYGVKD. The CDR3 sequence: CASSSKVTEAFF. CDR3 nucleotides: TGTGCCAGCAGTTCAAAGGTAACTGAAGCTTTCTTT.

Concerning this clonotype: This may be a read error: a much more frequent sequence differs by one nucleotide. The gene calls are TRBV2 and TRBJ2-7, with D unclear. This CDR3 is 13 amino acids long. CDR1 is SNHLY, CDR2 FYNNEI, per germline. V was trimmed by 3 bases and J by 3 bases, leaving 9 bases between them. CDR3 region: CASSDTQLYEQYF. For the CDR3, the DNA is TGTGCCAGCAGTGATACGCAGCTCTACGAGCAGTACTTC.

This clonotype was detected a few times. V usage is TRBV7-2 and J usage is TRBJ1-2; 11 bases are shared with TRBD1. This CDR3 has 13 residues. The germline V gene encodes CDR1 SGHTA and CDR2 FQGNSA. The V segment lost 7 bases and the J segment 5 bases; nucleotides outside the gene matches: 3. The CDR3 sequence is CASNGQGAYGYTF. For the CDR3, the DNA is TGTGCCAGCAACGGACAGGGGGCTTATGGCTACACCTTC.

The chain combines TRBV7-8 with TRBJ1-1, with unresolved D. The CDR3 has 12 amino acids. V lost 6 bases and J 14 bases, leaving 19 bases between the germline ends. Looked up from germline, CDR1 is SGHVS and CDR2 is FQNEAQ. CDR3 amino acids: CASRSGQRKVFF. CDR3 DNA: TGTGCCAGCAGGTCTGGTCAACGGAAGGTCTTCTTT.

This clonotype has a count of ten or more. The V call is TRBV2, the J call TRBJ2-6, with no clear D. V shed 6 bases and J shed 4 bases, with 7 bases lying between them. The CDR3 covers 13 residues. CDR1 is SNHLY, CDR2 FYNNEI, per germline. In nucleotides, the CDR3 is TGTGCCAGCAGCTTCGTGGGGGCCAACGTCCTGACTTTC. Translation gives CASSFVGANVLTF. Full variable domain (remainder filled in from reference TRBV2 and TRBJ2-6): EPEVTQTPSHQVTQMGQEVILRCVPISNHLYFYWYRQILGQKVEFLVSFYNNEISEKSEIFDDQFSVERPDGSNFTLKIRSTKLEDSAMYFCASSFVGANVLTFGAGSRLTVL.

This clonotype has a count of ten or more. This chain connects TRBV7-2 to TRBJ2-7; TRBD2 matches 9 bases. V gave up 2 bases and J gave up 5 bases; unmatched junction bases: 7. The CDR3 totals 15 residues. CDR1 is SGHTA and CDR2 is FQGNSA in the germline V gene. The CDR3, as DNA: TGTGCCAGCAGCTTATTAGCGGGAGTCCTAAACGAGCAGTACTTC. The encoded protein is CASSLLAGVLNEQYF.

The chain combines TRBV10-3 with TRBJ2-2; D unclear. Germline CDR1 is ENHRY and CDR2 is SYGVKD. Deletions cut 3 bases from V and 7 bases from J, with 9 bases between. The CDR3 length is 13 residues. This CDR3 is CAISEAKRGELFF. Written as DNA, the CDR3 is TGTGCCATCAGTGAAGCGAAACGCGGGGAGCTGTTTTTT.

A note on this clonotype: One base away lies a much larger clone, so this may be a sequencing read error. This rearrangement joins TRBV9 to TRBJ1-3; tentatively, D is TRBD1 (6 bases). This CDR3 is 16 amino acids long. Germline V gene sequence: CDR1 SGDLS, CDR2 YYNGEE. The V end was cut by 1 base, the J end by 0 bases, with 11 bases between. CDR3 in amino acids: CASSVRQVHSGNTIYF. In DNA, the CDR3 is TGTGCCAGCAGCGTAAGACAGGTACACTCTGGAAACACCATATATTTT.

The CDR3 region is CASSPTGVHEQYF. The CDR3 DNA follows: TGTGCCAGCAGTCCCACAGGGGTCCACGAGCAGTACTTC. The chain recombines TRBV6-1 with TRBJ2-7; TRBD1 matches at 7 bases. J gave up 5 bases and V 5 bases, and 6 bases lay outside the gene matches. There are 13 residues in the CDR3. CDR1 MNHNS and CDR2 SASEGT come from the germline V gene.

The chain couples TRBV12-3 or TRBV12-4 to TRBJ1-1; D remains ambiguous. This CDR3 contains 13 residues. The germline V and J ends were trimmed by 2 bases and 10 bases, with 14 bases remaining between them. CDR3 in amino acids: CASSLQAGYGAFF. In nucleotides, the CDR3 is TGTGCCAGCAGTTTACAAGCGGGATATGGAGCTTTCTTT.

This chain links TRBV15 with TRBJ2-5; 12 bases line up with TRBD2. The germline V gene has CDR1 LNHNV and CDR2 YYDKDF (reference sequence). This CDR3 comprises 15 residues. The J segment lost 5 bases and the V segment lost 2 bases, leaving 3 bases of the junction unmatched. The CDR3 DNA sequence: TGTGCCACCAGCAGACTAGCGGGGGGGGTTGAGACCCAGTACTTC. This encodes CATSRLAGGVETQYF.

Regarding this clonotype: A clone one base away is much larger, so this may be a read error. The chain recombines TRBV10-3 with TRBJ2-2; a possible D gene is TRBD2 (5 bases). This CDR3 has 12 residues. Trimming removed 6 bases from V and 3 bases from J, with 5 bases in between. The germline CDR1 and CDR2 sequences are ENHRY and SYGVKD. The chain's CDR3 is CAIRRDTGELFF. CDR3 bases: TGTGCCATCAGGAGGGACACCGGGGAGCTGTTTTTT.

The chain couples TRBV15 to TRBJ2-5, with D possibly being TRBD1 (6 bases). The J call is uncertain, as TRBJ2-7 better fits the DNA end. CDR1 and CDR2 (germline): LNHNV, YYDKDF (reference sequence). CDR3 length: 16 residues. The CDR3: CATSVSRDTGFYEQYF. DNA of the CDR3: TGTGCCACCAGTGTTTCCCGGGACACCGGTTTTTACGAGCAGTACTTC.

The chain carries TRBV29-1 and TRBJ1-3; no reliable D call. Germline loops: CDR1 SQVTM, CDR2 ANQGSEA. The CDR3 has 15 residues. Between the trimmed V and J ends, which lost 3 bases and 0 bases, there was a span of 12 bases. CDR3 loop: CSVEHSGPSGNTIYF. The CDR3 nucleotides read TGCAGCGTTGAGCACTCTGGCCCCTCTGGAAACACCATATATTTT.

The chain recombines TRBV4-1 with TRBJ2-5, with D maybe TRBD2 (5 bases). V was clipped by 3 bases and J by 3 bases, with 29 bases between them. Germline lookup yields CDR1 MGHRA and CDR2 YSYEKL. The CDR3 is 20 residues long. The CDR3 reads CASSHTNPGDVATWKETQYF. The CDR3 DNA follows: TGCGCCAGCAGCCACACAAATCCCGGGGATGTGGCGACCTGGAAAGAGACCCAGTACTTC.

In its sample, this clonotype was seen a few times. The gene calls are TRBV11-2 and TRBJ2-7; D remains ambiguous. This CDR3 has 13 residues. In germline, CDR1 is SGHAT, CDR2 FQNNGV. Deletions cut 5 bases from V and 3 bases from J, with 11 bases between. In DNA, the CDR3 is TGTGCCAGCAGCCTGGCCTCATACTACGAGCAGTACTTC. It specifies CASSLASYYEQYF.

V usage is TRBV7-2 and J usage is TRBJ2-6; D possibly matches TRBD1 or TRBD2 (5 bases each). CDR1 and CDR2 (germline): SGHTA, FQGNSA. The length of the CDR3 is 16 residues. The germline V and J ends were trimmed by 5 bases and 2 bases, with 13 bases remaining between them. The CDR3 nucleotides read TGTGCCAGCAGCCTACCGGGGCTCACTGGGGCCAACGTCCTGACTTTC. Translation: CASSLPGLTGANVLTF.

The CDR3, as DNA: TGTGCCACCAACCAGGCTCCTATACAGGGGACCTACACCTTC. Protein sequence: CATNQAPIQGTYTF. The chain is built from TRBV25-1 and TRBJ1-2, with 7 bases lining up with TRBD1. This CDR3 contains 14 residues. CDR1 is MGHDK, CDR2 SYGVNS, per germline. Unmatched junction bases numbered 18, after V lost 10 bases and J lost 10 bases.

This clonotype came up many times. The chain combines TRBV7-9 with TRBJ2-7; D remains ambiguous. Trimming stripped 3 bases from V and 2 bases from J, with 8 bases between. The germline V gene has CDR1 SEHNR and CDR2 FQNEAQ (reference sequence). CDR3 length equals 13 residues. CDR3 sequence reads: CASSLQVTYEQYF. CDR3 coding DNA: TGTGCCAGCAGCTTGCAGGTAACCTACGAGCAGTACTTC.

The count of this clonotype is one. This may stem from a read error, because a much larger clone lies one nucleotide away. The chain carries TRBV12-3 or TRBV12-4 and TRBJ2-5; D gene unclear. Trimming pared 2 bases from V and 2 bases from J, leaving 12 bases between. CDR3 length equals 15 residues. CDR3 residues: CASSLSQSPQETQYF. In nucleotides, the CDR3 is TGTGCCAGCAGTTTATCCCAGTCCCCACAAGAGACCCAGTACTTC.

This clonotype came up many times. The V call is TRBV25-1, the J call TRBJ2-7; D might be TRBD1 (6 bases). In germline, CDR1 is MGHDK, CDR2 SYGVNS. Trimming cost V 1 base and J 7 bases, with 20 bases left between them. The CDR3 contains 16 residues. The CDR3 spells CASSELYQGMPGEQYF. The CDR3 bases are TGTGCCAGCAGTGAATTATATCAGGGGATGCCTGGGGAGCAGTACTTC.